This T cell receptor beta chain was captured by sequencing in a study of CD8+CD57+ T cells in acquired aplastic anemia. Study-wide results and caveats: Patients and controls were found to share some 30 CD8+ CDR3 sequences.

Researchers used genomic DNA as the template to profile TCR beta VDJ and CDR3. MiXCR was run by TCRdb on the reads, yielding one entry per CDR3 protein. The table has about 130,000 distinct CDR3 sequences, 48% seen once. Losses at the gene ends were 0 bases for V and 8 bases for J; bases not matched to a gene: 7. Germline lookup yields CDR1 LNHDA and CDR2 SQIVND (reference sequence). The CDR3 is made up of 15 amino acids. Worth noting for this clonotype: The antigen is unknown.

The V call is TRBV19, the J call TRBJ1-5; 7 positions agree with TRBD1. Sequenced material: sorted CD4+, CD8+, or CD8+CD57+ T cells (not recorded which) from PBMCs. This TCR was sampled from a human donor in good health, serving as a control. CDR3 DNA sequence: TGTGCCAGTAGTATAGAGCCGACAGGGAGTAAGCCCCAGCATTTT. Protein sequence: CASSIEPTGSKPQHF. The whole variable domain, filled in from reference TRBV19 and TRBJ1-5, reads DGGITQSPKYLFRKEGQNVTLSCEQNLNHDAMYWYRQDPGQGLRLIYYSQIVNDFQKGDIAEGYSVSREKKESFPLTVTSAQKNPTAFYLCASSIEPTGSKPQHFGDGTRLSIL.